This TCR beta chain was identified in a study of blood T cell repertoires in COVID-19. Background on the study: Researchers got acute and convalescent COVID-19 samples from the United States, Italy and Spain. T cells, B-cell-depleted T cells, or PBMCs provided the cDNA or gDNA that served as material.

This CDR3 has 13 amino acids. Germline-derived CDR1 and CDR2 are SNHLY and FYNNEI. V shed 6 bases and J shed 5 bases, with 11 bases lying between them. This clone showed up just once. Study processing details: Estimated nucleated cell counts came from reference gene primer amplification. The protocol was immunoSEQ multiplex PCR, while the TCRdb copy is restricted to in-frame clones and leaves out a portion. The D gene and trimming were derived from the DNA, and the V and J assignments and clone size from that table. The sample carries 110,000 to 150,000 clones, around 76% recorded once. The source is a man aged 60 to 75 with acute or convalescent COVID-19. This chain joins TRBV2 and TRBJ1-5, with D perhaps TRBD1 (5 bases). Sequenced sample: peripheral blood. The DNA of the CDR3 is TGTGCCAGCAGCCCAGGGTACTATCAGCCCCAGCATTTT. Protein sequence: CASSPGYYQPQHF. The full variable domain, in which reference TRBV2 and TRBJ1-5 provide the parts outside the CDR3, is EPEVTQTPSHQVTQMGQEVILRCVPISNHLYFYWYRQILGQKVEFLVSFYNNEISEKSEIFDDQFSVERPDGSNFTLKIRSTKLEDSAMYFCASSPGYYQPQHFGDGTRLSIL.